The entry below describes one T cell receptor (beta chain). TCRdb re-derived calls from the RT-PCR reads in MiXCR, one entry per CDR3 protein. The sample lists more than 400,000 distinct CDR3 sequences, about a tenth seen once, with about 12% in the top ten. This sample was included in a study of response to subunit inactivated influenza vaccine. The ends were cut back, 3 bases at V and 8 bases at J, with 20 bases in the middle. The germline V gene has CDR1 SGHRS and CDR2 YFSETQ. The CDR3 has 16 amino acids. This specimen was PBMCs from blood, taken 45 days after vaccination. This chain uses TRBV5-1 with TRBJ1-4; D possibly corresponds to TRBD1 (6 bases). This TCR came from a man aged 50 to 60 who received an inactivated influenza vaccine. As DNA, the CDR3 is TGCGCCAGCAGCTGGACCGGGACATTCCATTCCGAAAAACTGTTTTTT. This gives the protein CASSWTGTFHSEKLFF.